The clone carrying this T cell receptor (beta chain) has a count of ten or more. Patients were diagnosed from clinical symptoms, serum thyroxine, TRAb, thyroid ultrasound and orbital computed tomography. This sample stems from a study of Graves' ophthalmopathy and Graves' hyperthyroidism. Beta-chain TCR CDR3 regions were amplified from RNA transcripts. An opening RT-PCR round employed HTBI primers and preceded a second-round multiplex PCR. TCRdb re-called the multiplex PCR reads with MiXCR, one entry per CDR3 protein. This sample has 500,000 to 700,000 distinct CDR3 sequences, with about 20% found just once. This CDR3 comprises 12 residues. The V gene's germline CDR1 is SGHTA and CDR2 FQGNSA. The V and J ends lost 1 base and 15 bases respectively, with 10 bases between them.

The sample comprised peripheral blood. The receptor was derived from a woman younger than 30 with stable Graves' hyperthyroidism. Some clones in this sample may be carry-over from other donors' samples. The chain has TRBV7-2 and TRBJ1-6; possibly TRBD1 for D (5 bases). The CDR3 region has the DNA TGTGCCAGCAGCTTAGATGTGACAGACCTCCACTTT. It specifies CASSLDVTDLHF.